The 27 T cell receptor beta chains reported below all come from one sample, sequenced in a study of blood T cell repertoires in COVID-19 (dated by TCRdb to the early 2020s). The library was produced with the immunoSEQ multiplex PCR assay. Here the immuneACCESS table is served through TCRdb, limited to in-frame sequences with V and J called. Missing clones are a known gap in these copies; in checked studies unresolved V genes cover under half, and the rest lacks a known reason. This sample comprises approximately 170,000 clones, under 80% of them detected only once. 2.5% to 3.5% of the sample rests with the top ten. Sequences were obtained from peripheral blood. The receptors here all came from a woman of 80 years or more with acute or convalescent COVID-19.

The chain carries TRBV18 and TRBJ2-2; TRBD1 is a possible D gene (5 bases). This CDR3 is built from 16 residues. Looked up from germline, CDR1 is KGHSH and CDR2 is LQKENI. The ends were cut back, 3 bases at V and 0 bases at J, with 11 bases in the middle. The CDR3 coding sequence is TGTGCCAGCTCACCGGTCAGGGTAGCGAACACCGGGGAGCTGTTTTTT. As protein: CASSPVRVANTGELFF.

The chain uses TRBV3-1 (or the pseudogene TRBV3-2) and TRBJ1-3; TRBD1 matches 8 bases. The CDR3 has 16 amino acids. Germline CDR1 and CDR2: LGHDT and YNNKEL (reference sequence). J lost 0 bases, V lost 4 bases, and 5 bases had no gene match. CDR3 sequence reads: CASSLVGQGSGNTIYF. CDR3 in DNA: TGTGCCAGCAGCCTCGTAGGACAGGGCTCTGGAAACACCATATATTTT.

The chain joins TRBV27 to TRBJ2-5; 10 bases match TRBD2. CDR1 MNHEY and CDR2 SMNVEV come from the germline V gene (reference sequence). This CDR3 region has 16 residues. The trim removed 3 bases at V and 4 bases at J, leaving 8 bases unmatched. The CDR3 DNA sequence: TGTGCCAGCAGTTTGACGGGACTAGCGTGGACAGAGACCCAGTACTTC. It is translated as CASSLTGLAWTETQYF.

This rearrangement joins TRBV3-1 (or the pseudogene TRBV3-2) to TRBJ1-3, with 8 bases that match TRBD1. Germline trimming cut 4 bases from V and 5 bases from J; bases unmatched to any gene: 10. Germline-derived CDR1 and CDR2 are LGHDT and YNNKEL (reference sequence). The CDR3 runs 16 residues. For the CDR3, the DNA is TGTGCCAGCAGCCCGACAACAGGGGGTATGCGAAACACCATATATTTT. It is translated as CASSPTTGGMRNTIYF.

The V gene is TRBV28, the J gene TRBJ2-3; possibly TRBD1 for D (5 bases). Germline V gene data show CDR1 as MDHEN and CDR2 as SYDVKM. Trimming cost V 6 bases and J 2 bases, with 12 bases left between them. The CDR3 is 14 amino acids. The chain's CDR3 is CASSQGSYTDTQYF. In nucleotides, the CDR3 is TGTGCCAGCAGCCAGGGTTCCTACACAGATACGCAGTATTTT.

The count of this clone is one. The chain couples TRBV25-1 to TRBJ1-5; D may be TRBD1 (6 bases). The CDR3 is made up of 16 amino acids. Trimming cost V 4 bases and J 2 bases, with 15 bases left between them. The germline CDR1 and CDR2 sequences are MGHDK and SYGVNS. The CDR3 spells CASSGAGVWGNQPQHF. In DNA form, the CDR3 reads TGTGCCAGCAGTGGGGCAGGGGTGTGGGGCAATCAGCCCCAGCATTTT.

The chain employs TRBV28 and TRBJ2-5; D perhaps matches TRBD1 (5 bases). CDR3 length: 14 residues. Trimming cost V 1 base and J 5 bases, with 11 bases left between them. The V gene's germline CDR1 is MDHEN and CDR2 SYDVKM. The CDR3 sequence is CASSLLQGRETQYF. The CDR3 nucleotides read TGTGCCAGCAGTTTATTGCAGGGCCGGGAGACCCAGTACTTC.

This sequence joins TRBV2 and TRBJ1-2, with TRBD1 as a possible D gene (6 bases). Deletions cut 6 bases from V and 6 bases from J, with 14 bases between. CDR3 length: 13 residues. Per germline, CDR1 SNHLY and CDR2 FYNNEI. In DNA form, the CDR3 reads TGTGCCAGCAGCCCCCAGGGGATAGATGGCTACACCTTC. Its translation: CASSPQGIDGYTF.

This clone is a singleton in its sample. This chain connects TRBV3-1 (or the pseudogene TRBV3-2) to TRBJ2-3; 7 positions match TRBD2. Germline assignment: CDR1 LGHDT and CDR2 YNNKEL (reference sequence). The CDR3 has 15 residues. The V gene end was trimmed by 1 base and the J gene end by 4 bases; junction bases not matched to a gene: 5. CDR3 nucleotides: TGTGCCAGCAGCCAAGTCGCGGGAGTTTCAGATACGCAGTATTTT. Its protein product is CASSQVAGVSDTQYF.

V gene TRBV10-3 combines with J gene TRBJ2-3, with D possibly matching TRBD1 (6 bases). The germline V and J ends were trimmed by 2 bases and 3 bases, with 9 bases remaining between them. CDR3 size: 14 residues. Germline loops: CDR1 ENHRY, CDR2 SYGVKD. This chain's CDR3 is CAISEGRGTDTQYF. The CDR3 DNA follows: TGTGCCATCAGTGAGGGCAGGGGAACAGATACGCAGTATTTT.

The CDR3 loop is CATSDFTGFLNQPQHF. In DNA form, the CDR3 reads TGTGCCACCAGTGATTTTACAGGGTTTCTTAATCAGCCCCAGCATTTT. This chain uses TRBV24-1 with TRBJ1-5; possible D gene TRBD1, 6 bases. CDR1 KGHDR and CDR2 SFDVKD come from the germline V gene. Trimming took 1 base from V and 4 from J, leaving 13 bases between them. This CDR3 region has 16 residues.

The genes are TRBV6-5 and TRBJ1-5, with 7 bases lining up with TRBD1. V shed 6 bases and J 5 bases; nucleotides not matched to a gene: 4. CDR1 is MNHEY, CDR2 SVGAGI, per germline. The CDR3 is 13 residues long. CDR3 bases: TGTGCCAGCAGCAGTCAGGGGGATCAGCCCCAGCATTTT. Encoded protein: CASSSQGDQPQHF.

This clone was recorded once. The V call is TRBV28, the J call TRBJ1-2; tentative D call: TRBD1 (5 bases). Germline lookup yields CDR1 MDHEN and CDR2 SYDVKM. Between the trimmed V and J ends, which lost 5 bases and 0 bases, there was a span of 10 bases. This CDR3 is 14 amino acids long. CDR3 nucleotide sequence: TGTGCCAGCAGTCAAGGGGATTCTAACTATGGCTACACCTTC. Translating it yields CASSQGDSNYGYTF.

The V gene is TRBV23-1, the J gene TRBJ2-7; 7 positions agree with TRBD2. TRBV23-1 is known as an ORF, though its function is uncertain. This CDR3 comprises 14 residues. With V trimmed by 8 bases and J by 4 bases, 11 bases remained unmatched. CDR3 residues: CASPPRGGSYEQYF. CDR3 coding DNA: TGCGCCAGCCCTCCTAGGGGCGGGAGTTACGAGCAGTACTTC.

This clone turned up a few times. The chain carries TRBV5-6 and TRBJ2-1; 7 bases are shared with TRBD2. This CDR3 region has 16 residues. Trimming cost V 5 bases and J 3 bases; bases outside gene matches: 11. The germline gives CDR1 SGHDT, CDR2 YYEEEE. The CDR3 spells CASSQLTSAIYNEQFF. The CDR3 DNA follows: TGTGCCAGCAGTCAACTTACTAGCGCTATCTACAATGAGCAGTTCTTC.

The V gene is TRBV11-3, the J gene TRBJ2-3; D not certain. The CDR3 totals 14 residues. The germline V gene encodes CDR1 SGHNT and CDR2 YENEEA. Trimming removed 0 bases at V and 2 bases at J, with 6 bases between. The CDR3 spells CASSLEGHTDTQYF. CDR3 nucleotides: TGTGCCAGCAGCTTAGAGGGCCACACAGATACGCAGTATTTT. The full variable domain, with the rest looked up from reference TRBV11-3 and TRBJ2-3, is EAGVVQSPRYKIIEKKQPVAFWCNPISGHNTLYWYLQNLGQGPELLIRYENEEAVDDSQLPKDRFSAERLKGVDSTLKIQPAELGDSAVYLCASSLEGHTDTQYFGPGTRLTVL.

This chain joins TRBV29-1 and TRBJ1-4; a possible D gene is TRBD1 (5 bases). There are 14 residues in the CDR3. Germline V gene lookup returns CDR1 SQVTM and CDR2 ANQGSEA. Trimming took 7 bases from V and 4 from J, leaving 16 bases between them. The CDR3 here is CSARRQTHNEKLFF. CDR3 nucleotides: TGCAGCGCTAGACGACAGACTCATAATGAAAAACTGTTTTTT.

The chain links TRBV24-1 to TRBJ2-2, with TRBD2 identical over 10 bases. J was trimmed by 6 bases and V by 3 bases; bases with no gene match: 6. The CDR3 covers 16 residues. CDR1 is KGHDR, CDR2 SFDVKD, per germline. The CDR3, as DNA: TGTGCCACCAGTGATCCGGGACTAGCGCATCCCGGGGAGCTGTTTTTT. It is translated as CATSDPGLAHPGELFF.

The rearrangement links TRBV30 to TRBJ2-1, with D perhaps TRBD1 (5 bases). Germline V gene sequence: CDR1 GTSNPN, CDR2 SVGIG (reference sequence). The germline V and J ends were trimmed by 3 bases and 8 bases, with 14 bases remaining between them. This CDR3 region has 13 residues. CDR3 nucleotides: TGTGCCTGGAGGCTCAGGGCAAGGGATGAGCAGTTCTTC. Amino acid sequence: CAWRLRARDEQFF.

This chain uses TRBV30 with TRBJ2-1; 8 positions agree with TRBD2. Germline trimming cut 4 bases from V and 5 bases from J; bases unmatched to any gene: 13. Germline V gene sequence: CDR1 GTSNPN, CDR2 SVGIG (reference sequence). The CDR3 extends over 16 amino acids. The CDR3 spells CAWIKAGGLADNEQFF. The CDR3 DNA reads as TGTGCCTGGATAAAGGCGGGAGGTCTAGCCGACAATGAGCAGTTCTTC.

The chain combines TRBV2 with TRBJ1-1; D remains unclear. Trimming removed 1 base from V and 6 bases from J, with 12 bases in between. The CDR3 length is 14 residues. Per germline, CDR1 SNHLY and CDR2 FYNNEI. The CDR3 sequence: CASSEGALGPEAFF. The CDR3 region has the DNA TGTGCCAGCAGTGAAGGGGCCCTTGGGCCTGAAGCTTTCTTT. The full variable domain, completed using reference TRBV2 and TRBJ1-1, is EPEVTQTPSHQVTQMGQEVILRCVPISNHLYFYWYRQILGQKVEFLVSFYNNEISEKSEIFDDQFSVERPDGSNFTLKIRSTKLEDSAMYFCASSEGALGPEAFFGQGTRLTVV.

This clone showed up just a few times. The chain combines TRBV18 with TRBJ2-7; D remains unclear. The V and J ends lost 2 bases and 2 bases respectively, with 10 bases between them. The CDR3 covers 14 residues. Looked up from germline, CDR1 is KGHSH and CDR2 is LQKENI. CDR3 residues: CASSPKAGAYEQYF. The CDR3 DNA reads as TGTGCCAGCTCACCAAAGGCAGGCGCCTACGAGCAGTACTTC.

The rearrangement joins TRBV18 to TRBJ2-5; D gene uncertain. V was pared by 1 base and J by 2 bases, with 5 bases between. The CDR3 consists of 13 residues. Germline loops: CDR1 KGHSH, CDR2 LQKENI. The CDR3 region is CASSPLNQETQYF. The CDR3 DNA is TGTGCCAGCTCACCACTCAATCAAGAGACCCAGTACTTC.

The chain is built from TRBV11-3 and TRBJ2-3; D not certain. The germline V gene encodes CDR1 SGHNT and CDR2 YENEEA. The V gene lost 5 bases and the J gene lost 5 bases, with 11 bases spanning the gap. The CDR3 totals 13 residues. The CDR3 DNA sequence: TGTGCCAGCAGCCCTAGTCGGAAAGATACGCAGTATTTT. It specifies CASSPSRKDTQYF.

The table lists this clone with a few counts. The rearrangement links TRBV29-1 to TRBJ2-1; D is ambiguous. The CDR3 spans 12 residues. Germline loops: CDR1 SQVTM, CDR2 ANQGSEA. V lost 1 base, J lost 6 bases, and 7 bases lay in between. This chain's CDR3 is CSVEVSGNEQFF. The DNA for the CDR3 is TGCAGCGTTGAAGTTAGTGGCAATGAGCAGTTCTTC.

The chain recombines TRBV30 with TRBJ2-1; no firm D call. Germline CDR1 is GTSNPN and CDR2 is SVGIG (reference sequence). The CDR3 spans 14 residues. V gave up 4 bases and J gave up 7 bases, with 17 bases separating them. The CDR3 nucleotides read TGTGCCTGGAACTACTCCCCAATGCAGAATGAGCAGTTCTTC. It specifies CAWNYSPMQNEQFF.

V usage is TRBV18 and J usage is TRBJ2-3, with D perhaps TRBD1 (6 bases). Germline lookup yields CDR1 KGHSH and CDR2 LQKENI. V was clipped by 4 bases and J by 2 bases, with 16 bases between them. CDR3 length equals 16 residues. CDR3: CASSQTSGVPTDTQYF. As DNA, the CDR3 is TGTGCCAGCTCACAAACCTCAGGGGTCCCCACAGATACGCAGTATTTT. The whole variable domain, remainder taken from reference TRBV18 and TRBJ2-3, is NAGVMQNPRHLVRRRGQEARLRCSPMKGHSHVYWYRQLPEEGLKFMVYLQKENIIDESGMPKERFSAEFPKEGPSILRIQQVVRGDSAAYFCASSQTSGVPTDTQYFGPGTRLTVL.